Included here is one TCR beta chain sequence, with context. How the authors handled the data: Amplification of reference gene primers provided the estimated nucleated cell counts. Assay: immunoSEQ multiplex PCR; the TCRdb copy retains only in-frame clones and omits some. The V and J calls and clone size are taken from that table; D and trimming were inferred from the DNA. The sample consists of tens of thousands of clones, just over 90% of them appearing once. The sample originates from a study of blood T cell repertoires in COVID-19. The wider study: Researchers got acute and convalescent COVID-19 samples from the United States, Italy and Spain. The analysed material was cDNA or gDNA that came from T cells, B-cell-depleted T cells, or PBMCs.

From germline, CDR1 is SNHLY and CDR2 FYNNEI. Trimming removed 6 bases at V and 2 bases at J, with 11 bases between. This CDR3 is built from 13 residues. The sample taken for sequencing was peripheral blood. This clonotype originated in a woman aged 35 to 49 with active COVID-19. V and J are TRBV2 and TRBJ2-7; D gene uncertain. The CDR3 nucleotides read TGTGCCAGCAGAAGACTGATAGCCTACGAGCAGTACTTC. It codes for CASRRLIAYEQYF.